This T cell receptor beta chain was profiled in a study of vaccination effects on CD4 cells after COVID-19. At the level of the study: The median interval between the second dose and post-vaccine sampling was 72 days. Points from the study as a whole: Marked clonal contraction was seen late after vaccination (in both infection- and vaccine-induced clones). Early post-infection timepoints were absent, and convalescent patients were few.

TCRdb's table, derived via immunoSEQ multiplex PCR, lists solely in-frame clones and lacks some. The sample gives around 25,000 clones, more than 80% of which show up once; about 5.8% is in the top ten. With respect to this clone: Its antigen remains unidentified.

ViraFEST assay sequencing came after antigen-specific CD4+ T cells were expanded with viral peptide pools. When ten to eleven days of culture had elapsed, CD4+ T cells were isolated. Each participant received a vaccine that was either BNT162b2 or mRNA-1273, given as two doses. On both days 3 and 7, half of the culture medium was replaced with IL-2 medium. This receptor was taken from a human donor who received a COVID-19 vaccine. Some clones in this sample may be carry-over from other donors' samples. The starting material was CD4+ T cells from PBMCs cultured with SARS-CoV-2 spike peptides, obtained after COVID-19 vaccination.

The DNA of the CDR3 is TGCAGTGCTACTGACGGTCTTAATCAGCCCCAGCATTTT. It encodes CSATDGLNQPQHF. V gene TRBV20-1 combines with J gene TRBJ1-5; D is uncertain. Germline V gives CDR1 DFQATT, CDR2 SNEGSKA (reference sequence). Trimming stripped 4 bases from V and 4 bases from J, with 11 bases between. The CDR3 spans 13 residues.